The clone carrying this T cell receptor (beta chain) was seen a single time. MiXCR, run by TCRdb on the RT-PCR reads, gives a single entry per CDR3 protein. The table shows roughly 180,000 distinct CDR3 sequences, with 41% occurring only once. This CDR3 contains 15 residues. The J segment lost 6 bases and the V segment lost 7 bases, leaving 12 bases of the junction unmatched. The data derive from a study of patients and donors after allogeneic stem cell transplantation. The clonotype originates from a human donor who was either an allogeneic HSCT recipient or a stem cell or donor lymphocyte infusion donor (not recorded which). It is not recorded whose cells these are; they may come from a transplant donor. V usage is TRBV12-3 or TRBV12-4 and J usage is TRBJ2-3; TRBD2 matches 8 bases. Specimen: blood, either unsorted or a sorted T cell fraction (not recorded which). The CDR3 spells CASTLRPSGSDTQYF. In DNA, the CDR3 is TGTGCCAGCACCCTCAGACCCAGCGGGAGCGATACGCAGTATTTT.